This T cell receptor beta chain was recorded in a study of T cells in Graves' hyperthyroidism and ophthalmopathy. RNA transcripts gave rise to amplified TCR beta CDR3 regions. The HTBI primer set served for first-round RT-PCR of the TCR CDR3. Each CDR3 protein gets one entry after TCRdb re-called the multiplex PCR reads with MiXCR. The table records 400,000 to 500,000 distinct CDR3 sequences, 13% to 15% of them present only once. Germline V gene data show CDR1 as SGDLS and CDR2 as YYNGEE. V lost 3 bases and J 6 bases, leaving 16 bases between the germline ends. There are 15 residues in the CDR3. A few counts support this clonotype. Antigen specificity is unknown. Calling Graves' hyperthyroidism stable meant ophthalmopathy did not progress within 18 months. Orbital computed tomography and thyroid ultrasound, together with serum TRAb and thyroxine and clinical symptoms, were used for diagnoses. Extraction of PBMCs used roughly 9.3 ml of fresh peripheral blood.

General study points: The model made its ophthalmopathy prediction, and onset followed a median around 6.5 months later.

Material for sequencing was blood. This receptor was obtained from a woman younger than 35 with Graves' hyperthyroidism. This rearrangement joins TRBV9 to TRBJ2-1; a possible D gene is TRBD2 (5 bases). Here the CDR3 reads CASSESPRDLNEQFF. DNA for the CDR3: TGTGCCAGCAGCGAATCCCCCCGGGATCTCAATGAGCAGTTCTTC.